These 24 T cell receptor beta chains share one sample of origin, sequenced in a study of control samples from healthy donors and cancer patients. Measured with immunoSEQ multiplex PCR; TCRdb has only the in-frame clones, and not every one. The sample has about 120,000 clones, 85% to 90% seen once. The specimen was blood. The receptors here all came from a man aged 25 to 40 in good health.

The chain combines TRBV7-2 with TRBJ1-1; 8 nucleotides line up with TRBD1. V lost 5 bases and J lost 5; bases outside the gene matches: 10. The CDR3 sequence is 15 residues long. The germline V gene encodes CDR1 SGHTA and CDR2 FQGNSA. In nucleotides, the CDR3 is TGTGCCAGCAGCGACCGGACAGGGAGGGGGACTGAAGCTTTCTTT. It codes for CASSDRTGRGTEAFF.

This chain connects TRBV13 to TRBJ1-2; D gene unclear. From germline, CDR1 is PRHDT and CDR2 FYEKMQ (reference sequence). V dropped 3 bases and J dropped 0 bases, with 8 bases sitting between them. The CDR3 loop spans 14 amino acids. The CDR3 region is CASSLARPNYGYTF. The CDR3 DNA reads as TGTGCCAGCAGCTTGGCCAGACCTAACTATGGCTACACCTTC.

The gene calls are TRBV11-2 and TRBJ2-2, with D perhaps matching TRBD2 (7 bases). Trimming shortened V by 4 bases and J by 0 bases, and 9 bases separated the two germline ends. Germline CDR1 and CDR2: SGHAT and FQNNGV. The CDR3 is 15 residues long. The CDR3 nucleotides read TGTGCCAGCAGCTGGGGGGGCGCGAACACCGGGGAGCTGTTTTTT. Translating gives CASSWGGANTGELFF.

The chain recombines TRBV5-1 with TRBJ1-1; 7 bases agree with TRBD1. The junction had 9 bases not matched to a gene; V was cut back by 3 bases and J by 4 bases. The CDR3 consists of 15 residues. Germline CDR1 is SGHRS and CDR2 is YFSETQ. CDR3 sequence: CASSSGQAGGTEAFF. As DNA, the CDR3 is TGCGCCAGCAGCTCTGGACAGGCGGGAGGCACTGAAGCTTTCTTT. Based on the CDR3 plus reference TRBV5-1 and TRBJ1-1, the full variable domain is KAGVTQTPRYLIKTRGQQVTLSCSPISGHRSVSWYQQTPGQGLQFLFEYFSETQRNKGNFPGRFSGRQFSNSRSEMNVSTLELGDSALYLCASSSGQAGGTEAFFGQGTRLTVV.

The chain uses TRBV6-2 or TRBV6-3 and TRBJ1-1; 7 bases match TRBD1. The CDR3 covers 15 residues. With 2 bases clipped from V and 5 bases from J, the junction kept 8 bases outside the gene matches. In germline, CDR1 is MNHEY, CDR2 SVGEGT. The CDR3 region has the DNA TGTGCCAGCAGTTACAGGTCTCCAGGGGGTACTGAAGCTTTCTTT. This gives the protein CASSYRSPGGTEAFF.

This clone ranks as medium-sized. This chain joins TRBV5-1 and TRBJ1-3; D is unclear. Germline V gives CDR1 SGHRS, CDR2 YFSETQ. With 0 bases removed from V and 9 bases from J, the gap between germline ends came to 13 bases. There are 14 residues in the CDR3. The CDR3 sequence is CASSLGGEGGTIYF. The CDR3 coding sequence is TGCGCCAGCAGCTTGGGAGGTGAGGGCGGCACCATATATTTT.

The chain recombines TRBV5-1 with TRBJ1-5; D is unclear. The germline V gene encodes CDR1 SGHRS and CDR2 YFSETQ. The germline V and J ends were trimmed by 0 bases and 5 bases, with 15 bases remaining between them. The CDR3 covers 16 residues. CDR3 amino acids: CASSLVAGSRDQPQHF. The CDR3 nucleotides are TGCGCCAGCAGCTTGGTAGCTGGGTCCCGGGATCAGCCCCAGCATTTT.

This clone was found once. This chain uses TRBV11-2 with TRBJ1-2, with 8 positions matching TRBD1. The germline gives CDR1 SGHAT, CDR2 FQNNGV. J lost 6 bases, V lost 4 bases, and 7 bases had no gene match. CDR3 size: 14 residues. The CDR3 loop reads CASSSGTGQNGYTF. The CDR3 DNA sequence: TGTGCCAGCAGCTCCGGGACAGGACAAAATGGCTACACCTTC.

As for this clone: This CDR3 is also generated by other DNA sequences in the sample. The V and J genes are TRBV5-1 and TRBJ1-5; D ambiguous. The V gene lost 0 bases and the J gene lost 1 base, with 2 bases spanning the gap. Germline V CDR1 and CDR2: SGHRS, YFSETQ. CDR3 length: 13 amino acids. CDR3 loop: CASSLGSNQPQHF. Here the CDR3 DNA reads TGCGCCAGCAGCTTGGGAAGCAATCAGCCCCAGCATTTT.

V usage is TRBV30 and J usage is TRBJ2-7; D may be TRBD2 (5 bases). Looked up from germline, CDR1 is GTSNPN and CDR2 is SVGIG (reference sequence). Trimming pared 4 bases from V and 3 bases from J, leaving 7 bases between. The CDR3 totals 11 residues. The CDR3 sequence is CAWTEGYEQYF. As DNA, the CDR3 is TGTGCCTGGACCGAGGGCTACGAGCAGTACTTC.

This clone has only one observation. The chain couples TRBV28 to TRBJ2-7; D gene uncertain. The CDR3 has 14 residues. Germline CDR1 reads MDHEN; CDR2 reads SYDVKM. Deletions cut 1 base from V and 3 bases from J, with 10 bases between. CDR3 in amino acids: CASSLSTQYYEQYV. CDR3 DNA sequence: TGTGCCAGCAGTTTATCGACACAATACTACGAGCAGTACGTC.

V and J are TRBV29-1 and TRBJ1-1; D gene ambiguous. Germline CDR1 and CDR2: SQVTM and ANQGSEA. The CDR3 spans 13 residues. The ends were cut back, 6 bases at V and 2 bases at J, with 13 bases in the middle. As DNA, the CDR3 is TGCAGCGTCAACCTCTGGGGTAACACTGAAGCTTTCTTT. As protein: CSVNLWGNTEAFF.

The chain recombines TRBV5-6 with TRBJ2-7; 10 bases align to TRBD1. CDR1 is SGHDT, CDR2 YYEEEE, per germline. The CDR3 length is 16 residues. With V trimmed by 4 bases and J by 3 bases, 10 bases remained unmatched. CDR3 region: CASSPLSDRGLYEQYF. In DNA form, the CDR3 reads TGTGCCAGCAGCCCGTTGAGCGACAGGGGGCTCTACGAGCAGTACTTC.

The V and J genes are TRBV4-1 and TRBJ2-2; D uncertain. V lost 0 bases and J 6 bases, leaving 8 bases between the germline ends. The CDR3 has 14 residues. Germline lookup yields CDR1 MGHRA and CDR2 YSYEKL. CDR3 coding DNA: TGCGCCAGCAGCCAAGAACCCCAGGCCGGGGAGCTGTTTTTT. Amino acid sequence: CASSQEPQAGELFF.

The V and J genes are TRBV18 and TRBJ1-3; TRBD1 aligns across 9 bases. The CDR3 is 17 residues long. Germline CDR1 KGHSH, CDR2 LQKENI. J gave up 3 bases and V 0 bases, and 6 bases lay outside the gene matches. CDR3 sequence: CASSPPNRGLVGNTIYF. CDR3 bases: TGTGCCAGCTCACCACCGAACAGGGGGCTTGTTGGAAACACCATATATTTT. The whole variable domain, filled in from reference TRBV18 and TRBJ1-3, reads NAGVMQNPRHLVRRRGQEARLRCSPMKGHSHVYWYRQLPEEGLKFMVYLQKENIIDESGMPKERFSAEFPKEGPSILRIQQVVRGDSAAYFCASSPPNRGLVGNTIYFGEGSWLTVV.

The chain employs TRBV27 and TRBJ2-7; D is unresolved. V was cut by 3 bases and J by 0 bases, with 9 bases left in between. The germline gives CDR1 MNHEY, CDR2 SMNVEV (reference sequence). This CDR3 has 14 amino acids. CDR3 nucleotide sequence: TGTGCCAGCAGTTTTTCGCAAAGCTCCTACGAGCAGTACTTC. This translates into CASSFSQSSYEQYF.

This rearrangement joins TRBV18 to TRBJ1-5, with D maybe TRBD1 (5 bases). The germline V gene has CDR1 KGHSH and CDR2 LQKENI. With 1 base removed from V and 6 bases from J, the gap between germline ends came to 13 bases. This CDR3 region has 15 residues. In DNA form, the CDR3 reads TGTGCCAGCTCACCACAGGGGACCCGTACTCAGCCCCAGCATTTT. It codes for CASSPQGTRTQPQHF.

The genes are TRBV20-1 and TRBJ2-5; D gene ambiguous. V was cut by 5 bases and J by 5 bases, with 9 bases left in between. The CDR3 loop spans 11 amino acids. Germline V lookup: CDR1 DFQATT, CDR2 SNEGSKA (reference sequence). The CDR3 is CSALTGETQYF. The CDR3 DNA reads TGCAGTGCTTTGACTGGGGAGACCCAGTACTTC.

The rearrangement uses TRBV11-2 and TRBJ2-1; maybe TRBD1 (6 bases). The germline V gene has CDR1 SGHAT and CDR2 FQNNGV. The CDR3 contains 16 residues. Trimming left V 3 bases short and J 7 bases short, with 19 bases between. The CDR3 sequence: CASSLGFGDQGNEQFF. The CDR3 DNA sequence: TGTGCCAGCAGCTTGGGGTTCGGGGATCAGGGGAATGAGCAGTTCTTC.

The chain combines TRBV5-1 with TRBJ2-3; 7 bases are shared with TRBD1. J was trimmed by 0 bases and V by 4 bases; bases with no gene match: 5. This CDR3 has 15 amino acids. CDR1 is SGHRS, CDR2 YFSETQ, per germline. This CDR3 is CASSRGTASTDTQYF. In DNA form, the CDR3 reads TGCGCCAGCAGCCGAGGGACAGCCAGCACAGATACGCAGTATTTT.

The chain carries TRBV7-6 and TRBJ2-5; 8 bases are shared with TRBD1. J was trimmed by 5 bases and V by 5 bases; bases with no gene match: 4. Per the germline V gene, CDR1 is SGHVS and CDR2 is FNYEAQ. This CDR3 has 13 amino acids. CDR3 coding DNA: TGTGCCAGCAGCATGACAGGGGTGGAGACCCAGTACTTC. This sequence encodes CASSMTGVETQYF.

The genes are TRBV19 and TRBJ1-2; 8 nucleotides line up with TRBD1. Unmatched junction bases numbered 2, after V lost 5 bases and J lost 3 bases. The CDR3 is made up of 13 amino acids. Looked up from germline, CDR1 is LNHDA and CDR2 is SQIVND (reference sequence). CDR3 in amino acids: CASSVTGDYGYTF. CDR3 bases: TGTGCCAGTAGTGTGACAGGGGACTATGGCTACACCTTC. The full variable domain, completed using reference TRBV19 and TRBJ1-2, is DGGITQSPKYLFRKEGQNVTLSCEQNLNHDAMYWYRQDPGQGLRLIYYSQIVNDFQKGDIAEGYSVSREKKESFPLTVTSAQKNPTAFYLCASSVTGDYGYTFGSGTRLTVV.

The chain recombines TRBV11-1 with TRBJ1-2; 7 bases align to TRBD1. Germline V gene data show CDR1 as SGHAT and CDR2 as FQDESV (reference sequence). The CDR3 is made up of 14 amino acids. V lost 2 bases to trimming and J lost 4 bases; unmatched junction nucleotides: 4. The CDR3 is CASSLQGERYGYTF. CDR3 coding DNA: TGTGCCAGCAGCTTACAGGGGGAGCGCTATGGCTACACCTTC.

This clone appeared a single time. The chain joins TRBV6-5 to TRBJ2-3, with D perhaps TRBD2 (6 bases). CDR1 and CDR2 from the germline V gene are MNHEY and SVGAGI. Trimming stripped 0 bases from V and 4 bases from J, with 14 bases between. The CDR3 has 16 amino acids. The CDR3 protein is CASSYSSRRGPDTQYF. For the CDR3, the DNA is TGTGCCAGCAGTTACTCGAGCCGGAGGGGACCAGATACGCAGTATTTT.